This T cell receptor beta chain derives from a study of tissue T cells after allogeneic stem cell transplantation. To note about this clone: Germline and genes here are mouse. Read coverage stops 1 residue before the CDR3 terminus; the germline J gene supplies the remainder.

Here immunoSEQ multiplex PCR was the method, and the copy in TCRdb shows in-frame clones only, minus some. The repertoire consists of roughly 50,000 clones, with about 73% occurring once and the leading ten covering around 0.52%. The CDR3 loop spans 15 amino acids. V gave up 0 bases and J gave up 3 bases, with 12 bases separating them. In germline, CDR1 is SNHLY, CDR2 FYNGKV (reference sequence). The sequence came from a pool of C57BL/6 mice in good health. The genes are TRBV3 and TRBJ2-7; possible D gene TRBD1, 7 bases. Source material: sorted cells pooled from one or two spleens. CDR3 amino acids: CASSLALGTVYEQYF. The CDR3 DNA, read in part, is TGTGCCAGCAGCTTAGCGCTGGGGACAGTCTATGAACAGTAC.